This paragraph reports one TCR beta chain. These data originate in a study of cytomegalovirus exposure and HLA in healthy donors. Whole-study context: The 110 or so validation repertoires, a later analysis reported, used the same platform as the approximately 700 first-cohort repertoires.

Sequencing used immunoSEQ multiplex PCR; TCRdb keeps in-frame clones, though not all of them. In the table there are about 140,000 clones, roughly four fifths of which are singletons. The donors were in the roughly 120-subject validation cohort, distinct from the roughly 700-subject first cohort. V lost 2 bases to trimming and J lost 4 bases, with 8 bases between them. Germline CDR1 reads SGHAT; CDR2 reads FQDESV (reference sequence). The CDR3 contains 13 residues. The sequencing sample was made of PBMCs. This TCR derives from a woman aged 25 to 39 in good health and CMV-seronegative. J is TRBJ1-2 and V is TRBV11-1; D is uncertain. CDR3 coding DNA: TGTGCCAGCAGCTTATCCCCCCTCTATGGCTACACCTTC. This gives the protein CASSLSPLYGYTF.